The 31 T cell receptor beta chains presented below share a single source sample, sequenced in a study of blood T cell repertoires in COVID-19 (dated by TCRdb to 2020 to 2021). Library method: the immunoSEQ multiplex PCR assay. Held by TCRdb, this immuneACCESS table contains in-frame sequences only and omits some clones. Under half of the omission traces to an unresolved V gene where checked; the cause of the rest is unknown. For this sample the table gives 40,000 to 60,000 clones, of which approximately 80% were detected only once. The top ten clonotypes cover 7.6% of the sample. Sequencing was performed on peripheral blood. The receptors derive from a human donor in a cohort sampled during active COVID-19.

The chain couples TRBV7-6 to TRBJ2-5, with 7 nucleotides matching TRBD1. This CDR3 spans 13 amino acids. V lost 5 bases and J lost 2; bases outside the gene matches: 2. CDR1 and CDR2 (germline): SGHVS, FNYEAQ. CDR3 residues: CASSTDRQETQYF. CDR3 nucleotide sequence: TGTGCCAGCAGCACGGACAGGCAAGAGACCCAGTACTTC.

The chain uses TRBV11-3 and TRBJ2-7; 7 bases line up with TRBD1. CDR1 and CDR2 (germline): SGHNT, YENEEA. The CDR3 consists of 14 residues. The V gene end was trimmed by 4 bases and the J gene end by 5 bases; junction bases not matched to a gene: 8. The CDR3 protein is CASSSPRTGNEQYF. In DNA form, the CDR3 reads TGTGCCAGCAGCTCCCCAAGGACAGGCAACGAGCAGTACTTC.

This rearrangement joins TRBV5-1 to TRBJ2-1; D might be TRBD2 (6 bases). The CDR3 has 16 amino acids. CDR1 is SGHRS and CDR2 is YFSETQ in the germline V gene. With 3 bases removed from V and 0 bases from J, the gap between germline ends came to 13 bases. In DNA form, the CDR3 reads TGCGCCAGCAGCTCCCGGGACTCAAGCTCCTACAATGAGCAGTTCTTC. The encoded protein is CASSSRDSSSYNEQFF. Drawing the rest from reference TRBV5-1 and TRBJ2-1, the complete variable domain is KAGVTQTPRYLIKTRGQQVTLSCSPISGHRSVSWYQQTPGQGLQFLFEYFSETQRNKGNFPGRFSGRQFSNSRSEMNVSTLELGDSALYLCASSSRDSSSYNEQFFGPGTRLTVL.

The chain carries TRBV5-5 and TRBJ2-7; perhaps TRBD2 as D (6 bases). V was shortened by 3 bases and J by 7 bases, with 26 bases between the two germline ends. In germline, CDR1 is SGHKS, CDR2 YYEKEE (reference sequence). The CDR3 is made up of 17 amino acids. The CDR3 nucleotides read TGTGCCAGCAGCTCCCCCATCCGGGACTCCGGGGCGGGTGAGCAGTACTTC. Protein product: CASSSPIRDSGAGEQYF. Filled out from reference TRBV5-5 and TRBJ2-7, the complete variable domain reads DAGVTQSPTHLIKTRGQQVTLRCSPISGHKSVSWYQQVLGQGPQFIFQYYEKEERGRGNFPDRFSARQFPNYSSELNVNALLLGDSALYLCASSSPIRDSGAGEQYFGPGTRLTVT.

The CDR3 loop is CASSRTSGSYEQYF. The CDR3 DNA is TGTGCCAGTAGTCGGACTAGCGGGAGCTACGAGCAGTACTTC. This chain links TRBV19 with TRBJ2-7, with 13 bases aligning to TRBD2. V lost 5 bases and J lost 3; bases outside the gene matches: 1. The CDR3 runs to 14 residues. The V gene's germline CDR1 is LNHDA and CDR2 SQIVND (reference sequence).

The CDR3, as DNA: TGCGCCAGCAGCGCGTCAACAGGGATGGCCTACAATGAGCAGTTCTTC. Protein sequence: CASSASTGMAYNEQFF. The rearrangement links TRBV5-1 to TRBJ2-1; D is possibly TRBD1 (6 bases). The CDR3 has 16 amino acids. Trimming took 4 bases from V and 2 from J, leaving 16 bases between them. Germline V gene sequence: CDR1 SGHRS, CDR2 YFSETQ.

In this sample, this clone turned up a few times. The sample contains more than one DNA sequence encoding this CDR3. The chain carries TRBV12-3 or TRBV12-4 and TRBJ1-3, with D unclear. The CDR3 runs to 13 residues. Trimming stripped 1 base from V and 5 bases from J, with 6 bases between. In nucleotides, the CDR3 is TGTGCCAGCAGTTTAGGAGGGCGAAACACCATATATTTT. Translated: CASSLGGRNTIYF.

The V call is TRBV9, the J call TRBJ1-1; D not certain. Trimming stripped 3 bases from V and 7 bases from J, with 7 bases between. Germline V CDR1 and CDR2: SGDLS, YYNGEE. This CDR3 is 11 amino acids long. The CDR3 spells CASSGEGEAFF. The DNA of the CDR3 is TGTGCCAGCAGCGGCGAGGGTGAAGCTTTCTTT.

The chain links TRBV9 to TRBJ1-2; TRBD1 matches at 9 bases. The junction had 4 bases not matched to a gene; V was cut back by 4 bases and J by 6 bases. The CDR3 is made up of 13 amino acids. Germline CDR1 reads SGDLS; CDR2 reads YYNGEE. The CDR3 nucleotides read TGTGCCAGCAGCCTCCGACAGGGGGATGGCTACACCTTC. Its protein product is CASSLRQGDGYTF.

This chain joins TRBV24-1 and TRBJ1-2, with 9 bases lining up with TRBD1. Germline V gene lookup returns CDR1 KGHDR and CDR2 SFDVKD. V dropped 7 bases and J dropped 4; count of bases not matched to a gene: 3. This CDR3 is 13 amino acids long. CDR3 sequence: CATRRTGAYGYTF. CDR3 nucleotide sequence: TGTGCCACCAGACGGACAGGGGCCTATGGCTACACCTTC.

The chain combines TRBV19 with TRBJ2-1; the match to TRBD1 covers 7 bases. The CDR3 runs to 15 residues. Trimming took 3 bases from V and 6 from J; bases not matched to a gene: 8. Germline V gene sequence: CDR1 LNHDA, CDR2 SQIVND (reference sequence). CDR3 in DNA: TGTGCCAGTAGTATCGTAGGGACAGCGCTCAATGAGCAGTTCTTC. Its protein product is CASSIVGTALNEQFF.

The chain combines TRBV27 with TRBJ2-3; TRBD2 matches 14 bases. V lost 5 bases to trimming and J lost 5 bases; unmatched junction nucleotides: 12. The germline gives CDR1 MNHEY, CDR2 SMNVEV (reference sequence). The CDR3 extends over 18 amino acids. This CDR3 is CASSPGTSGSRNRDTQYF. The CDR3 DNA reads TGTGCCAGCAGTCCCGGGACTAGCGGGAGCCGGAATCGAGATACGCAGTATTTT.

The chain employs TRBV6-5 and TRBJ1-6; D remains ambiguous. The V and J ends lost 4 bases and 6 bases respectively, with 16 bases between them. This CDR3 spans 16 amino acids. Germline values: CDR1 MNHEY, CDR2 SVGAGI. The CDR3 region has the DNA TGTGCCAGCAGTTTAAAGACGGGGAGAACTAATTCACCCCTCCACTTT. It specifies CASSLKTGRTNSPLHF.

The chain employs TRBV27 and TRBJ1-4, with TRBD1 as a possible D gene (6 bases). The ends were cut back, 8 bases at V and 0 bases at J, with 10 bases in the middle. Germline V lookup: CDR1 MNHEY, CDR2 SMNVEV (reference sequence). The CDR3 length is 14 residues. CDR3 residues: CASGRTATNEKLFF. DNA of the CDR3: TGTGCCAGCGGCAGGACAGCAACTAATGAAAAACTGTTTTTT.

The chain has TRBV1 and TRBJ2-7; the table names TRBD2, a call not compared with the DNA. TRBV1 is a pseudogene. This CDR3 has 15 amino acids. The CDR3 is CTSSQVGTSVDEQYF. Here the CDR3 DNA reads TGCACCAGCAGCCAAGTAGGGACTAGCGTCGACGAGCAGTACTTC.

CDR3 sequence reads: CASSPRTGGNEKLFF. DNA for the CDR3: TGTGCCAGCAGCCCAAGGACAGGGGGAAATGAAAAACTGTTTTTT. The J gene is TRBJ1-4, the V gene TRBV7-9; 10 bases line up with TRBD1. V shed 5 bases, J shed 5 bases, and the junction held 5 bases outside the gene matches. Germline V gene data show CDR1 as SEHNR and CDR2 as FQNEAQ (reference sequence). This CDR3 contains 15 residues. Using reference TRBV7-9 and TRBJ1-4 for the parts outside the CDR3, the full variable domain is DTGVSQNPRHKITKRGQNVTFRCDPISEHNRLYWYRQTLGQGPEFLTYFQNEAQLEKSRLLSDRFSAERPKGSFSTLEIQRTEQGDSAMYLCASSPRTGGNEKLFFGSGTQLSVL.

In DNA, the CDR3 is TGTGCCAGCAGCTTAGCCTCGGGACTAGGCTCCTACGAGCAGTACTTC. Amino acid sequence: CASSLASGLGSYEQYF. The chain combines TRBV7-2 with TRBJ2-7; 8 nucleotides line up with TRBD2. The V and J ends lost 0 bases and 0 bases, in that order; junction bases with no gene match: 4. Per the germline V gene, CDR1 is SGHTA and CDR2 is FQGNSA. This CDR3 is built from 16 residues.

The chain links TRBV30 to TRBJ2-4; maybe TRBD1 (6 bases). V was pared by 4 bases and J by 0 bases, with 19 bases between. The CDR3 is 17 residues long. CDR1 is GTSNPN, CDR2 SVGIG, per germline (reference sequence). The CDR3 region has the DNA TGTGCCTGGACCCCGCAAGGGGGATTACTAGCCAAAAACATTCAGTACTTC. Amino acid sequence: CAWTPQGGLLAKNIQYF.

V is TRBV30 and J is TRBJ2-7; no definite D call. Deletions cut 2 bases from V and 7 bases from J, with 6 bases between. Germline V gene data show CDR1 as GTSNPN and CDR2 as SVGIG (reference sequence). This CDR3 region has 10 residues. The CDR3 loop reads CAWSREEQYF. DNA of the CDR3: TGTGCCTGGAGTAGAGAGGAGCAGTACTTC.

This chain links TRBV27 with TRBJ2-1; 11 bases line up with TRBD2. CDR3 length: 15 residues. Germline loops: CDR1 MNHEY, CDR2 SMNVEV (reference sequence). With V trimmed by 4 bases and J by 7 bases, 6 bases remained unmatched. This chain's CDR3 is CASSWGASGRNEQFF. The CDR3 region has the DNA TGTGCCAGCAGTTGGGGGGCTAGCGGGAGGAATGAGCAGTTCTTC.

J is TRBJ2-7 and V is TRBV5-1, with TRBD2 as a possible D gene (5 bases). Looked up from germline, CDR1 is SGHRS and CDR2 is YFSETQ. The CDR3 runs 13 residues. V was trimmed by 6 bases and J by 2 bases, leaving 12 bases between them. The CDR3 region has the DNA TGCGCCAGCATGGAAGTCGGGACCTACGAGCAGTACTTC. As protein: CASMEVGTYEQYF.

The chain links TRBV2 to TRBJ1-3; no clear D gene. The CDR3 is 17 amino acids. The V end was cut by 0 bases, the J end by 0 bases, with 12 bases between. The germline gives CDR1 SNHLY, CDR2 FYNNEI. CDR3 DNA: TGTGCCAGCAGTGAAGCGGGAGTGAGGAGCTCTGGAAACACCATATATTTT. It yields the protein CASSEAGVRSSGNTIYF.

The chain is built from TRBV30 and TRBJ1-5; 9 bases line up with TRBD1. Germline V gene data show CDR1 as GTSNPN and CDR2 as SVGIG (reference sequence). The J segment lost 6 bases and the V segment lost 2 bases, leaving 5 bases of the junction unmatched. This CDR3 spans 14 amino acids. Written as DNA, the CDR3 is TGTGCCTGGAGTCCCCCGGGACAGGGTCAGCCCCAGCATTTT. Translating it yields CAWSPPGQGQPQHF.

The chain links TRBV3-1 (or the pseudogene TRBV3-2) to TRBJ1-3; D may be TRBD1 (6 bases). Trimming took off 1 base at V and 4 bases at J, with 11 bases between the two ends. CDR3 length: 15 residues. The germline V gene encodes CDR1 LGHDT and CDR2 YNNKEL (reference sequence). The CDR3 bases are TGTGCCAGCAGCCAAGCAAGTGGGACAGGAAACACCATATATTTT. It encodes CASSQASGTGNTIYF.

This clone was counted a few times. The chain links TRBV27 to TRBJ1-2; the match to TRBD1 covers 8 bases. Germline V gives CDR1 MNHEY, CDR2 SMNVEV (reference sequence). The CDR3 runs to 14 residues. The trim removed 4 bases at V and 2 bases at J, leaving 3 bases unmatched. CDR3 loop: CASSSRTGNYGYTF. CDR3 nucleotides: TGTGCCAGCAGTTCGCGGACAGGGAACTATGGCTACACCTTC.

The table lists this clone with a few counts. Compared with germline, one end of the junction differs, possibly owing to a read error. The gene calls are TRBV7-7 and TRBJ2-7; 11 nucleotides line up with TRBD2. The V gene's germline CDR1 is SSHAT and CDR2 FNYEAQ (reference sequence). CDR3 size: 14 residues. CDR3 in amino acids: CASSPGLAGYEQYF. The CDR3 region has the DNA TGTGCTAGCAGCCCAGGACTAGCGGGTTACGAGCAGTACTTC.

The chain links TRBV27 to TRBJ2-1, with 9 nucleotides matching TRBD1. J gave up 4 bases and V 2 bases, and 0 bases lay outside the gene matches. The CDR3 covers 14 residues. Germline V gene lookup returns CDR1 MNHEY and CDR2 SMNVEV (reference sequence). For the CDR3, the DNA is TGTGCCAGCAGTTTAGACAGGGGGTACAATGAGCAGTTCTTC. Translated: CASSLDRGYNEQFF.

This clone was observed once. This chain connects TRBV29-1 to TRBJ2-7; 7 bases line up with TRBD1. After removal of 7 bases from V and 4 bases from J, the junction contained 10 bases not matched to a gene. Germline CDR1 and CDR2: SQVTM and ANQGSEA. This CDR3 is built from 13 residues. In DNA form, the CDR3 reads TGCAGCGCCTCCGGGACAGTCTTTTACGAGCAGTACTTC. This encodes CSASGTVFYEQYF.

This sequence joins TRBV4-2 and TRBJ2-1; 14 positions agree with TRBD2. The CDR3 is made up of 15 amino acids. The trim removed 4 bases at V and 8 bases at J, leaving 4 bases unmatched. Germline-derived CDR1 and CDR2 are LGHNA and YNFKEQ. The CDR3 DNA sequence: TGTGCCAGCAGCCCGGGACTAGCGGGAGAAGATGAGCAGTTCTTC. Protein product: CASSPGLAGEDEQFF.

The chain couples TRBV4-2 to TRBJ2-7, with 15 bases matching TRBD2. With 4 bases clipped from V and 2 bases from J, the junction kept 3 bases outside the gene matches. The V gene's germline CDR1 is LGHNA and CDR2 YNFKEQ. The CDR3 loop spans 16 amino acids. DNA of the CDR3: TGTGCCAGCAGCCCCGGACTAGCGGGAGGGACCTACGAGCAGTACTTC. Encoded protein: CASSPGLAGGTYEQYF.

This chain uses TRBV12-5 with TRBJ2-1; 8 bases fit TRBD2. V lost 5 bases, J lost 9 bases, and 15 bases stayed unmatched. Germline CDR1 and CDR2: LGHNT and FRNRAP. This CDR3 has 16 amino acids. The CDR3, as DNA: TGTGCTAGTGGTGTTGGACTATCGGGTCGGGGGGGTGAGCAGTTCTTC. It specifies CASGVGLSGRGGEQFF.